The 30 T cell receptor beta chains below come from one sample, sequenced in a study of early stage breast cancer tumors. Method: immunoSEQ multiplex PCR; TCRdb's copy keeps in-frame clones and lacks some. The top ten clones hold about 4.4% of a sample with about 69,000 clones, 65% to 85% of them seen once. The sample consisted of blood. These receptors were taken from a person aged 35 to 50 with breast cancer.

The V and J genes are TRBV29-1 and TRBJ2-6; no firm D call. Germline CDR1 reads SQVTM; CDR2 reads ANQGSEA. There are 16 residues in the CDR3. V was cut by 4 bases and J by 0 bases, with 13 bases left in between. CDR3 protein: CSVVAGLTSGANVLTF. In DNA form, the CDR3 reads TGCAGCGTTGTAGCCGGGTTGACCTCTGGGGCCAACGTCCTGACTTTC.

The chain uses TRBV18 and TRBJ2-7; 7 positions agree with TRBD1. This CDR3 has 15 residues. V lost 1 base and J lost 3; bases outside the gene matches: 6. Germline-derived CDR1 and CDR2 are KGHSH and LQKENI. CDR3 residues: CASSPRQGVSYEQYF. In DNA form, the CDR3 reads TGTGCCAGCTCACCACGGCAGGGGGTAAGCTACGAGCAGTACTTC. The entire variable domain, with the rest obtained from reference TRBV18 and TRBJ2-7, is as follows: NAGVMQNPRHLVRRRGQEARLRCSPMKGHSHVYWYRQLPEEGLKFMVYLQKENIIDESGMPKERFSAEFPKEGPSILRIQQVVRGDSAAYFCASSPRQGVSYEQYFGPGTRLTVT.

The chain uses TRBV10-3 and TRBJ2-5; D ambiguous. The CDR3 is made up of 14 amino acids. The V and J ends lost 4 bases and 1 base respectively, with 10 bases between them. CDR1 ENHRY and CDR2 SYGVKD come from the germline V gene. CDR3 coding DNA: TGTGCCATCAGTGCAGGAGCTACCCAAGAGACCCAGTACTTC. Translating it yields CAISAGATQETQYF.

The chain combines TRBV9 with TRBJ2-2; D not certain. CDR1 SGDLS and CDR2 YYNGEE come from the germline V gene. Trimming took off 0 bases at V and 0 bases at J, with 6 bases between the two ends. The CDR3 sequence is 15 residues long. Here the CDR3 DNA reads TGTGCCAGCAGCGTAGGAGCCCCGAACACCGGGGAGCTGTTTTTT. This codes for CASSVGAPNTGELFF.

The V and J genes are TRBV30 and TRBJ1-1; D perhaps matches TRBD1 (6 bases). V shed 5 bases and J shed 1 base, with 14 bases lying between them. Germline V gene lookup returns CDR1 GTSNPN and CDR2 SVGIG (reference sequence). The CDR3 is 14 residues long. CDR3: CAWRRTDRNTEAFF. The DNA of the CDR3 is TGTGCCTGGCGTCGGACAGACAGGAACACTGAAGCTTTCTTT.

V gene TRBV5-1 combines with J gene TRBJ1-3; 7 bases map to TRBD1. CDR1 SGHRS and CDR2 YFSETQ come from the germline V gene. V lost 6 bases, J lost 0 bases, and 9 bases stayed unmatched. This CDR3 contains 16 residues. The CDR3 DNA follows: TGCGCCAGCACCATCGATTGGACAGGCTCTGGAAACACCATATATTTT. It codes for CASTIDWTGSGNTIYF. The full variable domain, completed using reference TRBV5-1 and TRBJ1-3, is KAGVTQTPRYLIKTRGQQVTLSCSPISGHRSVSWYQQTPGQGLQFLFEYFSETQRNKGNFPGRFSGRQFSNSRSEMNVSTLELGDSALYLCASTIDWTGSGNTIYFGEGSWLTVV.

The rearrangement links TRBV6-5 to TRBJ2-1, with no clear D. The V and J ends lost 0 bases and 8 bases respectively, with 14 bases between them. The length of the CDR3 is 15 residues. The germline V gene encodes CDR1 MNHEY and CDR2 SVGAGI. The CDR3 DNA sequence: TGTGCCAGCAGTTACTCGAGTTTAGCAGGTCATGAGCAGTTCTTC. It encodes CASSYSSLAGHEQFF.

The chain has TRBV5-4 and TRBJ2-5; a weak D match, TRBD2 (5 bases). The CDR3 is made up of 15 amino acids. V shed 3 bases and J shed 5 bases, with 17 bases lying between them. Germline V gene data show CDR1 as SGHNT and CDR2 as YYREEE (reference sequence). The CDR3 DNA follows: TGTGCCAGCAGCTCCCCAGAGGGCCTACGGGAGACCCAGTACTTC. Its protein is CASSSPEGLRETQYF.

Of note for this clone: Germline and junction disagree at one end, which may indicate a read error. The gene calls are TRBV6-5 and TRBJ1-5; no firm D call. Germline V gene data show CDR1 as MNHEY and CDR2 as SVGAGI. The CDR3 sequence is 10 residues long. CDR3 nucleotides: TGTGCCAGCGGTTATCAGCCCCAGCATTTT. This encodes CASGYQPQHF.

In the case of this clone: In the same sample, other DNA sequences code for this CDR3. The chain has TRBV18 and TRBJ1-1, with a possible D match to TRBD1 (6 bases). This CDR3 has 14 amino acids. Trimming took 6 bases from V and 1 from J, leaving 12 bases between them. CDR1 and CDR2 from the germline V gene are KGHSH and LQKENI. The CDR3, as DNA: TGTGCCAGCTCCCTTACAGGGCCGAACACTGAAGCTTTCTTT. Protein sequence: CASSLTGPNTEAFF.

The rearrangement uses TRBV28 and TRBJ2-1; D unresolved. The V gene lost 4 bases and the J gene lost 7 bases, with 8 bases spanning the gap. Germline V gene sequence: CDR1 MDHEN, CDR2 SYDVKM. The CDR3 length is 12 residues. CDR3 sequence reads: CASSWRRNEQFF. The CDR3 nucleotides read TGTGCCAGCAGTTGGCGTAGGAATGAGCAGTTCTTC.

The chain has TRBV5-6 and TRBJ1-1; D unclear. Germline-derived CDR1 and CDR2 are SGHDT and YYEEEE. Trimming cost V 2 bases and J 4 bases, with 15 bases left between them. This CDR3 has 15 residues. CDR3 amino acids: CASSFLYFSGTEAFF. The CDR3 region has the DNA TGTGCCAGCAGCTTCCTATACTTCAGTGGCACTGAAGCTTTCTTT.

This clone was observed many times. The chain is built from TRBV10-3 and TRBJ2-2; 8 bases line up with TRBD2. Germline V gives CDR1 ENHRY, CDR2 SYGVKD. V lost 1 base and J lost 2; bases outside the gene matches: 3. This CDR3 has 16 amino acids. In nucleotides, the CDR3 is TGTGCCATCAGTGAGTTCAGCGGGGGTAACACCGGGGAGCTGTTTTTT. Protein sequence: CAISEFSGGNTGELFF.

The CDR3 is CASSLDRVYYNEQFF. The CDR3 nucleotides are TGTGCCAGCAGCTTGGACAGGGTCTACTACAATGAGCAGTTCTTC. The gene calls are TRBV5-5 and TRBJ2-1; possibly TRBD1 for D (6 bases). Germline assignment: CDR1 SGHKS and CDR2 YYEKEE (reference sequence). The CDR3 is 15 amino acids. V dropped 0 bases and J dropped 3 bases, with 10 bases sitting between them.

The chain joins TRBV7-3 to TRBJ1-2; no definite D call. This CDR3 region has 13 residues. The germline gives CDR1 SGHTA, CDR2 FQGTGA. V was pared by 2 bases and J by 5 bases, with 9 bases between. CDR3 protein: CASSLDPGYGYTF. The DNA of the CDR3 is TGTGCCAGCAGCTTAGACCCCGGGTATGGCTACACCTTC.

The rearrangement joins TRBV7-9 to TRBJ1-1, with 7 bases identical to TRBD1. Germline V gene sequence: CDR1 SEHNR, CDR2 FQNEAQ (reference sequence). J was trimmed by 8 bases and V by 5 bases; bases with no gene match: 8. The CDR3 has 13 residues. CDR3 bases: TGTGCCAGCAGCCACAACCGACAGGGAGAAGCTTTCTTT. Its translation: CASSHNRQGEAFF.

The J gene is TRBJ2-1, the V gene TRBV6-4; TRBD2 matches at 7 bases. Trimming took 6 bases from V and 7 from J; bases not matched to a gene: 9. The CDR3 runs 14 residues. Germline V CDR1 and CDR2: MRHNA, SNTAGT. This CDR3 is CASSEGGSFNEQFF. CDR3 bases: TGTGCCAGCAGCGAGGGCGGGAGTTTTAATGAGCAGTTCTTC.

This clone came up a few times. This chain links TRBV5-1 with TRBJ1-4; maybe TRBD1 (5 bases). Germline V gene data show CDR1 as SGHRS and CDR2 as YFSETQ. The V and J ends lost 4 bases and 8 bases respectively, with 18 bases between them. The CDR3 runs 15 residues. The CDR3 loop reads CASSPGAGRGEKLFF. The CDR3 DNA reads TGCGCCAGCAGCCCTGGGGCGGGGCGTGGAGAAAAACTGTTTTTT.

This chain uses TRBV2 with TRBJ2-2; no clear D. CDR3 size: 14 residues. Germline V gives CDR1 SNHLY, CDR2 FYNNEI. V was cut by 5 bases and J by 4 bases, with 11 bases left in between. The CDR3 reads CASSKNRPTGELFF. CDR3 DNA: TGTGCCAGCAGTAAGAACAGACCCACCGGGGAGCTGTTTTTT.

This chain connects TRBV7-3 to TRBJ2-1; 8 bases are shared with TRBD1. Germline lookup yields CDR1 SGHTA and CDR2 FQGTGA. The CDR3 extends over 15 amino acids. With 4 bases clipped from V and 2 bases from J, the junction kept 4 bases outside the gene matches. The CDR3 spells CASSWDRQPYNEQFF. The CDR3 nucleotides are TGTGCCAGCAGCTGGGACAGGCAACCCTACAATGAGCAGTTCTTC.

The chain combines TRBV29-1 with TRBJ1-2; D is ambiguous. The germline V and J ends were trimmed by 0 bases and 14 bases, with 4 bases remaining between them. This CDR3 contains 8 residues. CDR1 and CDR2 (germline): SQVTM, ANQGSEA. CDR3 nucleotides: TGCAGCGTTGAAGAGCAAACCTTC. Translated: CSVEEQTF.

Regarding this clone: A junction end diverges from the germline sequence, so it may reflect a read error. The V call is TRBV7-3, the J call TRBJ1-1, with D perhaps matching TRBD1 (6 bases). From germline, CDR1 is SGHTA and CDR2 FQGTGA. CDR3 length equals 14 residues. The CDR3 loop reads CASSLTGQNTEAFF. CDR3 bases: TGTGCCAGCAGCCTAACGGGACAGAACACTGAAGCTTTCTTT.

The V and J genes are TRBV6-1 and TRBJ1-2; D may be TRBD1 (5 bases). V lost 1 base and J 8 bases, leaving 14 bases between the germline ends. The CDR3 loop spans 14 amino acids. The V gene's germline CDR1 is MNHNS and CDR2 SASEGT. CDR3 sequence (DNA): TGTGCCAGCAGTGAAGTGGGGACGACTTGGGGCTACACCTTC. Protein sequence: CASSEVGTTWGYTF.

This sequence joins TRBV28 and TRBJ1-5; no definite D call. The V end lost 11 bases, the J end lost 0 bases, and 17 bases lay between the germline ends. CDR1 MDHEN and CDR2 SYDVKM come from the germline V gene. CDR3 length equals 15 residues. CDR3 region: CAVNGLDYSNQPQHF. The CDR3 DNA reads TGTGCCGTAAACGGATTAGACTATAGCAATCAGCCCCAGCATTTT.

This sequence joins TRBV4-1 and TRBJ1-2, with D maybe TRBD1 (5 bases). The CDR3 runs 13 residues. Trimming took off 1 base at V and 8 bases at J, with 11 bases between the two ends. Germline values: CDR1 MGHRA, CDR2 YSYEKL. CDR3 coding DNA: TGCGCCAGCAGCCAAGCAGGGAAGGGCGGCTACACCTTC. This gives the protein CASSQAGKGGYTF.

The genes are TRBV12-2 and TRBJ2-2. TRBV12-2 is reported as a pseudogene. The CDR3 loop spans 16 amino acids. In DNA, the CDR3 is TGTGCAAGTCGCTTATACCGCTGGGTCAGCACCGGGGAGCTGTTTTTT. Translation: CASRLYRWVSTGELFF.

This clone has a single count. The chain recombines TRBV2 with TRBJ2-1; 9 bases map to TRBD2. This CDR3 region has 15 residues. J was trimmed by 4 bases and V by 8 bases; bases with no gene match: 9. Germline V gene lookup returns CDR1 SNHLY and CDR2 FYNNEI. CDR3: CASGRAAGGYNEQFF. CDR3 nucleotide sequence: TGTGCCAGCGGCCGAGCAGCGGGAGGTTACAATGAGCAGTTCTTC.

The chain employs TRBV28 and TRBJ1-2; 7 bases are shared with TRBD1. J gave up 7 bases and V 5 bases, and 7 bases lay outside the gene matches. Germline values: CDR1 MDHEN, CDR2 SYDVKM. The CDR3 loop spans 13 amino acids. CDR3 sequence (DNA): TGTGCCAGCAGTCCCGAGGGGGCTCGTGGCTACACCTTC. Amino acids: CASSPEGARGYTF.

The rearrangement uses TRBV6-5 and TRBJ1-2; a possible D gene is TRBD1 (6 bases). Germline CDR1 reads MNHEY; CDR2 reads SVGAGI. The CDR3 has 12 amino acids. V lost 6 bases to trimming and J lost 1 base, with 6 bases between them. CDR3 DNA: TGTGCCAGCAGGGACAGTAACTATGGCTACACCTTC. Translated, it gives CASRDSNYGYTF.

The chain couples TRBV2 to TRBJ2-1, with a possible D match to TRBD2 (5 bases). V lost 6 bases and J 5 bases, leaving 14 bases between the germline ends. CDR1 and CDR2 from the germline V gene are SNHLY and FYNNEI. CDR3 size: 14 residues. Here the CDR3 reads CASRERTENNEQFF. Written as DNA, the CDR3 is TGTGCCAGCAGGGAAAGGACTGAAAACAATGAGCAGTTCTTC.